Shown below are 20 T cell receptor beta chains from a single sample sequenced in a study of T-cell memory formation after mild COVID-19. TCRdb re-analysed the 5' RACE reads in MiXCR, keeping a single row per CDR3 protein. The sample lists around 310,000 distinct CDR3 sequences, about 16% occurring once. Material: PBMCs or a T cell subset sorted from them (not recorded which). The receptors originated from a man aged 18-30 years who had mild COVID-19 (a few samples of this study predate the infection). Cell type and time point are not known.

The chain is built from TRBV7-2 and TRBJ2-4; D is ambiguous. The CDR3 spans 15 residues. CDR1 SGHTA and CDR2 FQGNSA come from the germline V gene. Trimming shortened V by 2 bases and J by 3 bases, and 11 bases separated the two germline ends. The CDR3 coding sequence is TGTGCCAGCAGCTTATTTGAGGAGCGCAAAAACATTCAGTACTTC. Translation gives CASSLFEERKNIQYF.

Only a few counts were recorded for this clonotype. The chain joins TRBV19 to TRBJ2-1; TRBD2 matches 9 bases. Per the germline V gene, CDR1 is LNHDA and CDR2 is SQIVND (reference sequence). The V gene end was trimmed by 1 base and the J gene end by 2 bases; junction bases not matched to a gene: 0. This CDR3 contains 15 residues. The CDR3 nucleotides are TGTGCCAGTAGTATAGGCGGGGGGGCCTACAATGAGCAGTTCTTC. It codes for CASSIGGGAYNEQFF.

This clonotype was picked up many times. V and J are TRBV18 and TRBJ2-7; 9 positions match TRBD1. Germline-derived CDR1 and CDR2 are KGHSH and LQKENI. The ends lost 3 bases at V and 0 bases at J; junction bases unmatched: 3. The CDR3 totals 15 residues. The CDR3 DNA follows: TGTGCCAGCTCACCGGAGACAGGGGGCTCCTACGAGCAGTACTTC. Translating it yields CASSPETGGSYEQYF.

This clonotype was recorded a few times. This chain links TRBV7-9 with TRBJ2-3; no reliable D call. The ends were cut back, 1 base at V and 5 bases at J, with 7 bases in the middle. CDR3 size: 13 residues. The germline CDR1 and CDR2 sequences are SEHNR and FQNEAQ (reference sequence). As DNA, the CDR3 is TGTGCCAGCAGCTTAGAGCTCGAAGATACGCAGTATTTT. This codes for CASSLELEDTQYF.

This clonotype was observed a few times. The rearrangement joins TRBV5-1 to TRBJ2-3; 9 nucleotides match TRBD2. This CDR3 comprises 15 residues. The germline gives CDR1 SGHRS, CDR2 YFSETQ. Trimming took 4 bases from V and 4 from J; bases not matched to a gene: 7. For the CDR3, the DNA is TGCGCCAGCAGCCTACTTGGCGGGGGGGCAGATACGCAGTATTTT. Translating gives CASSLLGGGADTQYF.

A few counts support this clonotype. The chain uses TRBV4-3 and TRBJ1-5; possibly TRBD1 for D (6 bases). Trimming took off 0 bases at V and 9 bases at J, with 9 bases between the two ends. Germline loops: CDR1 LGHNA, CDR2 YSLEER. The CDR3 covers 13 residues. DNA for the CDR3: TGCGCCAGCAGCCAAGATGTCAGGGGGCCCCAGCATTTT. This gives the protein CASSQDVRGPQHF.

The chain couples TRBV12-3 or TRBV12-4 to TRBJ2-5; 7 bases match TRBD1. V trimming: 10 bases; J trimming: 4 bases; junction bases outside the gene matches: 9. The length of the CDR3 is 13 residues. CDR3 residues: CATKRTGGETQYF. CDR3 nucleotides: TGTGCCACCAAGCGGACAGGTGGAGAGACCCAGTACTTC.

This clonotype appeared a few times. This sequence joins TRBV5-1 and TRBJ2-7, with D maybe TRBD1 (5 bases). This CDR3 comprises 13 residues. CDR1 SGHRS and CDR2 YFSETQ come from the germline V gene. Trimming removed 1 base from V and 7 bases from J, with 12 bases in between. CDR3 DNA: TGCGCCAGCAGCTTGTCAGGGCAATGGGAGCAGTACTTC. Protein: CASSLSGQWEQYF.

This clonotype has just a few counts. The J gene is TRBJ2-3, the V gene TRBV20-1; 8 bases map to TRBD1. Unmatched junction bases numbered 10, after V lost 5 bases and J lost 3 bases. The CDR3 extends over 15 amino acids. The germline V gene has CDR1 DFQATT and CDR2 SNEGSKA (reference sequence). CDR3 sequence reads: CSAGTNRGWTDTQYF. DNA for the CDR3: TGCAGTGCTGGAACAAACAGGGGGTGGACAGATACGCAGTATTTT.

In this sample, this clonotype turned up a few times. The genes are TRBV7-8 and TRBJ2-7; TRBD2 matches at 8 bases. Losses at the gene ends were 8 bases for V and 3 bases for J; bases not matched to a gene: 3. The CDR3 length is 12 residues. CDR1 and CDR2 from the germline V gene are SGHVS and FQNEAQ. The chain's CDR3 is CASRRGGYEQYV. The CDR3 DNA reads as TGTGCCAGCCGACGGGGGGGCTACGAGCAGTACGTC.

V and J are TRBV20-1 and TRBJ2-3; D ambiguous. The CDR3 sequence is 16 residues long. From germline, CDR1 is DFQATT and CDR2 SNEGSKA (reference sequence). V lost 0 bases to trimming and J lost 0 bases, with 13 bases between them. The CDR3 loop reads CSAREQFTYSTDTQYF. In nucleotides, the CDR3 is TGCAGTGCTAGAGAACAATTTACTTATAGCACAGATACGCAGTATTTT.

The chain joins TRBV12-3 or TRBV12-4 to TRBJ1-4, with D unclear. The germline V and J ends were trimmed by 0 bases and 6 bases, with 11 bases remaining between them. CDR3 length: 15 amino acids. CDR3: CASSLAQQPHEKLFF. CDR3 sequence (DNA): TGTGCCAGCAGTTTAGCGCAACAACCCCATGAAAAACTGTTTTTT.

This clonotype showed up just a few times. The V call is TRBV10-3, the J call TRBJ2-2; unclear D gene. The length of the CDR3 is 13 residues. V lost 8 bases and J lost 0, with 7 bases in between. Germline-derived CDR1 and CDR2 are ENHRY and SYGVKD. CDR3 sequence (DNA): TGTGCCATCCCCGGGCCGAACACCGGGGAGCTGTTTTTT. Translated, it gives CAIPGPNTGELFF.

This chain uses TRBV7-9 with TRBJ2-7; a possible D gene is TRBD1 (6 bases). The V end lost 3 bases, the J end lost 6 bases, and 9 bases lay between the germline ends. From germline, CDR1 is SEHNR and CDR2 FQNEAQ (reference sequence). The CDR3 length is 12 residues. The CDR3: CASSFGQFEQYV. DNA for the CDR3: TGTGCCAGCAGCTTCGGACAGTTCGAGCAGTACGTC.

V is TRBV20-1 and J is TRBJ1-2, with 9 bases fitting TRBD1. Trimming at V came to 6 bases and at J to 8 bases, leaving 7 bases not matched to a gene. CDR1 DFQATT and CDR2 SNEGSKA come from the germline V gene (reference sequence). The CDR3 covers 12 residues. The DNA for the CDR3 is TGCAGTGCCCCTCGACAGGGGGAAGGCTACACCTTC. It codes for CSAPRQGEGYTF.

The gene calls are TRBV29-1 and TRBJ1-2; possible D gene TRBD1, 5 bases. CDR3 length equals 12 residues. The V end was cut by 5 bases, the J end by 2 bases, with 9 bases between. CDR1 and CDR2 from the germline V gene are SQVTM and ANQGSEA. This CDR3 is CSVRAGNYGYTF. In DNA, the CDR3 is TGCAGCGTTCGGGCAGGGAACTATGGCTACACCTTC.

This clonotype was seen ten or more times. The chain combines TRBV7-8 with TRBJ1-5; no clear D. The CDR3 spans 15 residues. Germline loops: CDR1 SGHVS, CDR2 FQNEAQ. The V end lost 5 bases, the J end lost 0 bases, and 11 bases lay between the germline ends. CDR3 region: CASSPKPDSNQPQHF. The CDR3 DNA is TGTGCCAGCAGCCCGAAGCCGGATAGCAATCAGCCCCAGCATTTT.

This clonotype was observed a few times. The CDR3 loop is CASSLYQGAPGYTF. Written as DNA, the CDR3 is TGCGCCAGCAGCTTGTACCAGGGGGCGCCTGGCTACACCTTC. The gene calls are TRBV5-1 and TRBJ1-2, with 8 bases aligning to TRBD1. Trimming took 1 base from V and 7 from J; bases not matched to a gene: 6. CDR3 size: 14 residues. CDR1 and CDR2 from the germline V gene are SGHRS and YFSETQ.

This chain links TRBV5-5 with TRBJ2-7, with TRBD2 matching over 7 bases. Germline CDR1 SGHKS, CDR2 YYEKEE (reference sequence). V gave up 5 bases and J gave up 2 bases; unmatched junction bases: 4. The CDR3 spans 13 residues. CDR3 nucleotide sequence: TGTGCCAGCAGTGCCGGGACTACCTACGAGCAGTACTTC. Its translation: CASSAGTTYEQYF.

This clonotype was found a few times. The V call is TRBV12-3 or TRBV12-4, the J call TRBJ2-1; D unresolved. With 4 bases removed from V and 7 bases from J, the gap between germline ends came to 17 bases. The CDR3 loop spans 15 amino acids. CDR3 nucleotide sequence: TGTGCCAGCAGTTCGCGATACGAACCGGTGAATGAGCAGTTCTTC. Translation: CASSSRYEPVNEQFF.